This TCR beta chain was recorded in a study of cytomegalovirus exposure and HLA in healthy donors. Study-level points and caveats: Reports indicate that TCR beta sequences accurately predicted the HLA-A and HLA-B alleles of most subjects.

V shed 1 base and J 8 bases; nucleotides not matched to a gene: 10. This CDR3 has 17 amino acids. Per germline, CDR1 SGHTA and CDR2 FQGNSA. As regards this clone: Its matching antigen is unknown.

The study ran its PCR with 60 Vbeta and 13 Jbeta primers. The repertoire was sequenced with immunoSEQ multiplex PCR; TCRdb's copy has only in-frame clones and lacks some. Seen in this sample are 100,000 to 150,000 clones; the ten most common clones hold over 1.5%. Sequencing used PBMCs. The sequence derives from a woman in her 40s in good health and CMV-seropositive. The chain recombines TRBV7-2 with TRBJ2-1; TRBD2 matches at 11 bases. CDR3 DNA sequence: TGTGCCAGCAGCTTAGAATTGGTAGCGGGAGGGTTGGATGAGCAGTTCTTC. Its translation: CASSLELVAGGLDEQFF.